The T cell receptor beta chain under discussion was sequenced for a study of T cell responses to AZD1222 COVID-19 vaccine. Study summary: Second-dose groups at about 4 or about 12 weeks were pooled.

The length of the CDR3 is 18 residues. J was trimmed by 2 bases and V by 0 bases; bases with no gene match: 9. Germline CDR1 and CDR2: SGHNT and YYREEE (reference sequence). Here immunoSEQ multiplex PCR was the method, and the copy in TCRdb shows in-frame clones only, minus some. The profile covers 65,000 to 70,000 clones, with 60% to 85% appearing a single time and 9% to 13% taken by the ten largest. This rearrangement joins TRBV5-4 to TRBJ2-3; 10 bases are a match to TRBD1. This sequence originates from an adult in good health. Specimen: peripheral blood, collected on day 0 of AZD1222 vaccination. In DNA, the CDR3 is TGTGCCAGCAGCTTGGGACAGGGGGCGCGTACGTCCACAGATACGCAGTATTTT. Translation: CASSLGQGARTSTDTQYF.